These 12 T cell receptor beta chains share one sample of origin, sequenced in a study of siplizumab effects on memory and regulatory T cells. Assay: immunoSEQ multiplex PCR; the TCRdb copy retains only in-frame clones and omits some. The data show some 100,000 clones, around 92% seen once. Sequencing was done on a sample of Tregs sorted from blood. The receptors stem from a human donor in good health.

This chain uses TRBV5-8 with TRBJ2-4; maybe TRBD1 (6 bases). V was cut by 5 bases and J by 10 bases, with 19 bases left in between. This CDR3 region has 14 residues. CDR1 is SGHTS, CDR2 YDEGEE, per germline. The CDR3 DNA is TGTGCCAGCAGGCCAGGGGCCCTCTCTGAGATTCAGTACTTC. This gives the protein CASRPGALSEIQYF.

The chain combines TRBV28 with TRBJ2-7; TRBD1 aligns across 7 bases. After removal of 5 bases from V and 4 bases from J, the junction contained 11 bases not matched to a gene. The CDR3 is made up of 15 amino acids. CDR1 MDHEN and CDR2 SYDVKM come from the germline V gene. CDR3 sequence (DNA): TGTGCCAGCAGTCCCCCAGGGGGAGTGGGTTACGAGCAGTACTTC. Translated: CASSPPGGVGYEQYF.

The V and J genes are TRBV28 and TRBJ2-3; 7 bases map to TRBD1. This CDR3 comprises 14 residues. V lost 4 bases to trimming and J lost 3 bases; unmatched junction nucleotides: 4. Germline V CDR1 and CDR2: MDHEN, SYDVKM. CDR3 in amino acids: CASSWTGPTDTQYF. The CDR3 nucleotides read TGTGCCAGCAGTTGGACAGGCCCTACAGATACGCAGTATTTT. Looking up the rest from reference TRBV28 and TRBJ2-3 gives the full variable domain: DVKVTQSSRYLVKRTGEKVFLECVQDMDHENMFWYRQDPGLGLRLIYFSYDVKMKEKGDIPEGYSVSREKKERFSLILESASTNQTSMYLCASSWTGPTDTQYFGPGTRLTVL.

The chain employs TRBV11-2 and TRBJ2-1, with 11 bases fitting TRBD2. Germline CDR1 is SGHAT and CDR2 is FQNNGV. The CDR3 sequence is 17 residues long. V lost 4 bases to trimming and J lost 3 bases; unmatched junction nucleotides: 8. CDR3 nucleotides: TGTGCCAGCAGCTCAGAGGGACTAGCGGTGTTCTACAATGAGCAGTTCTTC. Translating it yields CASSSEGLAVFYNEQFF.

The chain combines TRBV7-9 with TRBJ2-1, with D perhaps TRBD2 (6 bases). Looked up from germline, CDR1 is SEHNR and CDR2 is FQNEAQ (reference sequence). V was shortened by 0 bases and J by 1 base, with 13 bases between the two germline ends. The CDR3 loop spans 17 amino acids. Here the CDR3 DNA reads TGTGCCAGCAGCTTAGCGGCGGGACGAGGGTCCTACAATGAGCAGTTCTTC. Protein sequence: CASSLAAGRGSYNEQFF.

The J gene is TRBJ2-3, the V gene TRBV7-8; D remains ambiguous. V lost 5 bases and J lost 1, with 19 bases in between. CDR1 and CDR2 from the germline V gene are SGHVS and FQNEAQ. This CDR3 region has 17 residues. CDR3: CASSGRMWGFGTDTQYF. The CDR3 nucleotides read TGTGCCAGCAGCGGCAGGATGTGGGGTTTCGGCACAGATACGCAGTATTTT.

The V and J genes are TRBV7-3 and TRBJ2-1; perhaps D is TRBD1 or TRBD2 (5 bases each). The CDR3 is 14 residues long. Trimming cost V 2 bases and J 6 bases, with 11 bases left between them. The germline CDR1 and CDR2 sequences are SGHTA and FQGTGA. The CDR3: CASSLPSGSNEQFF. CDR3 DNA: TGTGCCAGCAGCTTACCGTCAGGGAGCAATGAGCAGTTCTTC.

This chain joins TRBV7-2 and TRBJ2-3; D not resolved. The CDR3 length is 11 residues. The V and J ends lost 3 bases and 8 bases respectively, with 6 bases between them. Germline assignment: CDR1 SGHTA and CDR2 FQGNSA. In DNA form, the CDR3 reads TGTGCCAGCAGCTTGGAAGTTACGCAGTATTTT. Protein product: CASSLEVTQYF.

The CDR3 nucleotides are TGCAGCGTTAGAGGGGGCGGAGAGCAGTACTTC. This gives the protein CSVRGGGEQYF. The rearrangement uses TRBV29-1 and TRBJ2-7; 7 bases are shared with TRBD1. Germline-derived CDR1 and CDR2 are SQVTM and ANQGSEA. V trimming: 5 bases; J trimming: 7 bases; junction bases outside the gene matches: 5. CDR3 length: 11 amino acids.

This CDR3 is CASSLGVGTSTDTQYF. The CDR3 DNA follows: TGTGCCAGCAGCTTAGGGGTAGGCACCAGCACAGATACGCAGTATTTT. The chain uses TRBV7-9 and TRBJ2-3; no definite D call. Per the germline V gene, CDR1 is SEHNR and CDR2 is FQNEAQ (reference sequence). V was shortened by 1 base and J by 0 bases, with 11 bases between the two germline ends. The CDR3 has 16 amino acids.

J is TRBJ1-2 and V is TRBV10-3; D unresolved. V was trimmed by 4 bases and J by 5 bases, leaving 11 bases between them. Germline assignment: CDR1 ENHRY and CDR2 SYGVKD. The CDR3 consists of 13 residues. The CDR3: CAISVRTEYGYTF. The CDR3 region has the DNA TGTGCCATCAGTGTAAGAACAGAATATGGCTACACCTTC.

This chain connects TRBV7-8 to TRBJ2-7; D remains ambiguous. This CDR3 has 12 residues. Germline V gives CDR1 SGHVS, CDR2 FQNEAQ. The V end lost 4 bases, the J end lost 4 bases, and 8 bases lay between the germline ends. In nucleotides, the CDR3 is TGTGCCAGCAGCTATATGGGGTACGAGCAGTACTTC. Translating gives CASSYMGYEQYF. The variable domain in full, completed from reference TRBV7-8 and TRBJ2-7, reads GAGVSQSPRYKVAKRGQDVALRCDPISGHVSLFWYQQALGQGPEFLTYFQNEAQLDKSGLPSDRFFAERPEGSVSTLKIQRTQQEDSAVYLCASSYMGYEQYFGPGTRLTVT.